This passage covers 18 T cell receptor beta chains from one sample sequenced in a study of blood T cell repertoires in COVID-19. The method was immunoSEQ multiplex PCR; TCRdb's version includes in-frame clones alone and lacks a portion of them. Of around 700,000 clones in the sample, around 90% were seen once. Specimen: peripheral blood. Receptors were obtained from a young woman with acute or convalescent COVID-19.

The chain uses TRBV27 and TRBJ2-1, with 11 bases fitting TRBD2. V dropped 4 bases and J dropped 5; count of bases not matched to a gene: 7. CDR1 and CDR2 from the germline V gene are MNHEY and SMNVEV (reference sequence). The CDR3 loop spans 16 amino acids. Here the CDR3 DNA reads TGTGCCAGCAGTTCCCTAGCGGGGGGCGTACACAATGAGCAGTTCTTC. Translation gives CASSSLAGGVHNEQFF.

This chain uses TRBV5-1 with TRBJ2-2; 7 nucleotides agree with TRBD1. V trimming: 4 bases; J trimming: 4 bases; junction bases outside the gene matches: 10. Looked up from germline, CDR1 is SGHRS and CDR2 is YFSETQ. This CDR3 comprises 16 residues. CDR3 nucleotide sequence: TGCGCCAGCAGCCACCCCGGGACAGCACTCACCGGGGAGCTGTTTTTT. The encoded protein is CASSHPGTALTGELFF.

J is TRBJ1-1 and V is TRBV3-1 (or the pseudogene TRBV3-2); 8 bases are shared with TRBD1. J lost 1 base, V lost 4 bases, and 2 bases had no gene match. This CDR3 has 14 amino acids. Germline V gene sequence: CDR1 LGHDT, CDR2 YNNKEL (reference sequence). The CDR3 sequence is CASSRGQENTEAFF. Written as DNA, the CDR3 is TGTGCCAGCAGCCGGGGACAGGAGAACACTGAAGCTTTCTTT.

This clone was seen a handful of times. The rearrangement links TRBV28 to TRBJ2-7; a weak D match, TRBD1 (5 bases). CDR1 MDHEN and CDR2 SYDVKM come from the germline V gene. The CDR3 extends over 15 amino acids. V lost 0 bases to trimming and J lost 0 bases, with 9 bases between them. The CDR3 sequence is CASSLWRQFSYEQYF. The CDR3 DNA reads TGTGCCAGCAGTTTATGGAGACAGTTCTCCTACGAGCAGTACTTC.

J is TRBJ2-3 and V is TRBV7-2, with D possibly being TRBD2 (5 bases). Germline V gene data show CDR1 as SGHTA and CDR2 as FQGNSA. The CDR3 sequence is 16 residues long. V shed 2 bases and J shed 2 bases, with 14 bases lying between them. DNA for the CDR3: TGTGCCAGCAGCTTACCATCAGCGGTAAACACAGATACGCAGTATTTT. The encoded protein is CASSLPSAVNTDTQYF.

This rearrangement joins TRBV30 to TRBJ1-1; D unresolved. There are 12 residues in the CDR3. V was cut by 0 bases and J by 7 bases, with 9 bases left in between. CDR1 is GTSNPN, CDR2 SVGIG, per germline (reference sequence). The CDR3 region has the DNA TGTGCCTGGAGTGTACTTGGAGATGAAGCTTTCTTT. Its protein is CAWSVLGDEAFF.

In this sample, this clone turned up once. This chain uses TRBV19 with TRBJ1-5; 9 nucleotides agree with TRBD1. The germline V gene has CDR1 LNHDA and CDR2 SQIVND (reference sequence). V was pared by 3 bases and J by 5 bases, with 8 bases of the junction left unmatched. CDR3 size: 16 residues. CDR3 sequence: CASSIDRGSLDQPQHF. CDR3 nucleotide sequence: TGTGCCAGTAGTATTGACAGGGGGTCTCTAGATCAGCCCCAGCATTTT.

The chain joins TRBV6-5 to TRBJ1-3, with D perhaps TRBD1 (6 bases). The CDR3 totals 15 residues. Trimming removed 2 bases at V and 2 bases at J, with 10 bases between. Germline V lookup: CDR1 MNHEY, CDR2 SVGAGI. The CDR3 sequence is CASSYVAGAGNTIYF. CDR3 bases: TGTGCCAGCAGTTACGTGGCAGGGGCTGGAAACACCATATATTTT.

The genes are TRBV24-1 and TRBJ2-7; 7 nucleotides line up with TRBD2. Germline V CDR1 and CDR2: KGHDR, SFDVKD. The ends lost 3 bases at V and 0 bases at J; junction bases unmatched: 4. This CDR3 spans 15 amino acids. The CDR3 region has the DNA TGTGCCACCAGTGATGGGACGGGGGGCTCCTACGAGCAGTACTTC. Its translation is CATSDGTGGSYEQYF.

This clone was seen a single time. The chain uses TRBV6-1 and TRBJ1-4; a weak D match, TRBD1 (6 bases). There are 14 residues in the CDR3. The V end was cut by 3 bases, the J end by 8 bases, with 13 bases between. Looked up from germline, CDR1 is MNHNS and CDR2 is SASEGT. Here the CDR3 DNA reads TGTGCCAGCAGTGATGGGGGGGCTGGCGAAAAACTGTTTTTT. Translation: CASSDGGAGEKLFF.

The chain is built from TRBV3-1 (or the pseudogene TRBV3-2) and TRBJ1-4, with a weak D call TRBD1 (6 bases). Germline V CDR1 and CDR2: LGHDT, YNNKEL (reference sequence). The CDR3 has 14 residues. Trimming removed 4 bases at V and 2 bases at J, with 8 bases between. CDR3 loop: CASSRQGTNEKLFF. The CDR3, as DNA: TGTGCCAGCAGCCGGCAGGGGACTAATGAAAAACTGTTTTTT.

J is TRBJ1-5 and V is TRBV9; D perhaps matches TRBD1 (5 bases). This CDR3 comprises 15 residues. V was trimmed by 6 bases and J by 3 bases, leaving 16 bases between them. CDR1 and CDR2 (germline): SGDLS, YYNGEE. The CDR3 bases are TGTGCCAGCATAACGAGAGGAGGGGACAATCAGCCCCAGCATTTT. The encoded protein is CASITRGGDNQPQHF.

This chain links TRBV21-1 with TRBJ1-1. TRBV21-1 is deemed a pseudogene. This CDR3 has 9 amino acids. CDR3 sequence: CAGGIEAFF. CDR3 sequence (DNA): TGTGCCGGGGGGATTGAAGCTTTCTTT.

The chain links TRBV4-3 to TRBJ2-3; the D gene is possibly TRBD2 (6 bases). The CDR3 loop spans 16 amino acids. Germline values: CDR1 LGHNA, CDR2 YSLEER. Trimming stripped 1 base from V and 3 bases from J, with 14 bases between. In DNA, the CDR3 is TGCGCCAGCAGCCAAGTTGGTGGGGGGAGGACAGATACGCAGTATTTT. It translates to CASSQVGGGRTDTQYF.

This clone was found once. The rearrangement links TRBV6-1 to TRBJ2-1, with 13 bases lining up with TRBD2. Germline V gene sequence: CDR1 MNHNS, CDR2 SASEGT. J lost 6 bases, V lost 3 bases, and 8 bases had no gene match. This CDR3 has 17 residues. CDR3 region: CASSERTSGGPLNEQFF. DNA of the CDR3: TGTGCCAGCAGTGAGCGGACTAGCGGGGGTCCCCTCAATGAGCAGTTCTTC.

This clone was counted many times. The chain recombines TRBV6-4 with TRBJ2-1; 12 nucleotides align to TRBD2. The CDR3 consists of 15 residues. Germline V gene data show CDR1 as MRHNA and CDR2 as SNTAGT. J lost 5 bases, V lost 6 bases, and 5 bases had no gene match. In DNA form, the CDR3 reads TGTGCCAGCAGCGCTAGCGGGGGGGGGAACAATGAGCAGTTCTTC. Protein product: CASSASGGGNNEQFF.

The chain carries TRBV11-2 and TRBJ1-2; TRBD1 matches 10 bases. In germline, CDR1 is SGHAT, CDR2 FQNNGV. V trimming: 5 bases; J trimming: 4 bases; junction bases outside the gene matches: 10. This CDR3 is 16 amino acids long. The DNA for the CDR3 is TGTGCCAGCAGCGCTGGGTGGGACAGGGGTTTCTATGGCTACACCTTC. This sequence encodes CASSAGWDRGFYGYTF. Supplemented by reference TRBV11-2 and TRBJ1-2, the full variable domain reads EAGVAQSPRYKIIEKRQSVAFWCNPISGHATLYWYQQILGQGPKLLIQFQNNGVVDDSQLPKDRFSAERLKGVDSTLKIQPAKLEDSAVYLCASSAGWDRGFYGYTFGSGTRLTVV.

This chain connects TRBV6-5 to TRBJ1-3; TRBD1 agrees at 7 bases. Germline V gives CDR1 MNHEY, CDR2 SVGAGI. This CDR3 has 16 amino acids. After removal of 1 base from V and 8 bases from J, the junction contained 11 bases not matched to a gene. CDR3 loop: CASSYFTGTEIHTIYF. The DNA for the CDR3 is TGTGCCAGCAGTTACTTTACCGGGACAGAGATTCACACCATATATTTT.